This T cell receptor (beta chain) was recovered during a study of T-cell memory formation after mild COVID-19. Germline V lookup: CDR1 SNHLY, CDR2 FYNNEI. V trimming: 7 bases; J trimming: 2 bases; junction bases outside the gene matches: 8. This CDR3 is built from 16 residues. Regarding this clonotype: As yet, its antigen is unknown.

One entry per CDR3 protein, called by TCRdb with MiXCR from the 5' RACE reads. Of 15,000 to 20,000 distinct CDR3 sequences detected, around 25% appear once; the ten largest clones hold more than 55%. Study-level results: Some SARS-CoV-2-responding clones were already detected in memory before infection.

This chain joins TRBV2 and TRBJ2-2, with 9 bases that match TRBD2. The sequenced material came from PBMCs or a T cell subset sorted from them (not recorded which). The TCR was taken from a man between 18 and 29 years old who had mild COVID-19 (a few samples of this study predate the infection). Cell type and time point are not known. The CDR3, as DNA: TGTGCCAGCACTCCCACTAGCGGGTTAAACACCGGGGAGCTGTTTTTT. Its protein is CASTPTSGLNTGELFF.